A selection of T cell receptor beta chains follows, all from one sample in a study of blood T cell repertoires in COVID-19. TCRdb's copy holds only in-frame clones and misses some; the assay was immunoSEQ multiplex PCR. The data hold about 33,000 clones, with 75% to 90% observed a single time. Source material: peripheral blood. The receptor set was obtained from a man in his sixties with acute or convalescent COVID-19. Each CDR3 is given with its conserved first and last residue. The order of the fields is CDR3 protein, CDR3 DNA, J gene, V gene, D gene, clone size. The D gene is left open where the match is weak. Rows give clone size only sometimes, using once, few, many, or a class for an expanded clone.

CDR3: CASTKTGDYGYTF
DNA: TGTGCCAGCACCAAGACAGGGGACTATGGCTACACCTTC
J: TRBJ1-2
V: TRBV6-5
D: TRBD1
size: -

CDR3: CASHHRNGGEAFF
DNA: TGTGCCAGTCATCACCGGAATGGCGGTGAAGCTTTCTTT
J: TRBJ1-1
V: TRBV19
D: -
size: -

CDR3: CASSRQGEWYGYTF
DNA: TGTGCCAGTAGCAGACAGGGAGAATGGTATGGCTACACCTTC
J: TRBJ1-2
V: TRBV19
D: TRBD1
size: once

CDR3: CASSGDSYNSPLHF
DNA: TGTGCCAGCTCAGGGGACAGCTATAATTCACCCCTCCACTTT
J: TRBJ1-6
V: TRBV18
D: TRBD1
size: -

CDR3: CASSLAPGNQPQHF
DNA: TGCGCCAGCAGCTTGGCCCCGGGCAATCAGCCCCAGCATTTT
J: TRBJ1-5
V: TRBV5-1
D: -
size: -

CDR3: CASSIAPQVPYGYTF
DNA: TGTGCCAGTAGTATAGCCCCCCAGGTCCCCTATGGCTACACCTTC
J: TRBJ1-2
V: TRBV19
D: -
size: -

CDR3: CASGRGDSNQPQHF
DNA: TGTGCTAGTGGGCGGGGTGATAGCAATCAGCCCCAGCATTTT
J: TRBJ1-5
V: TRBV12-5
D: -
size: -

CDR3: CASSYSASGSTDTQYF
DNA: TGTGCCAGCAGTTACTCGGCTAGCGGAAGCACAGATACGCAGTATTTT
J: TRBJ2-3
V: TRBV6-6
D: TRBD2
size: once

CDR3: CASSSYSGGAGSGYTF
DNA: TGTGCCAGCAGCTCGTACTCAGGGGGCGCTGGGTCAGGCTACACCTTC
J: TRBJ1-2
V: TRBV5-4
D: TRBD1
size: -

CDR3: CASSALAGGYNEQFF
DNA: TGCGCCAGCAGCGCCCTAGCGGGAGGTTACAATGAGCAGTTCTTC
J: TRBJ2-1
V: TRBV5-1
D: TRBD2
size: once

CDR3: CASSQEARGYNQPQHF
DNA: TGCGCCAGCAGCCAAGAAGCCAGGGGGTACAATCAGCCCCAGCATTTT
J: TRBJ1-5
V: TRBV4-1
D: TRBD1
size: -

CDR3: CASSPRLWEDTEAFF
DNA: TGTGCCAGCTCACCTCGATTGTGGGAGGACACTGAAGCTTTCTTT
J: TRBJ1-1
V: TRBV18
D: -
size: -

CDR3: CASSQPSTGNTEAFF
DNA: TGTGCCAGCAGCCAACCATCGACGGGGAACACTGAAGCTTTCTTT
J: TRBJ1-1
V: TRBV5-4
D: -
size: -

CDR3: CASSLGGGYSNQPQHF
DNA: TGTGCCAGCAGCTTAGGCGGTGGGTATAGCAATCAGCCCCAGCATTTT
J: TRBJ1-5
V: TRBV7-9
D: -
size: -

CDR3: CASSPQISYGYTF
DNA: TGTGCCAGTAGCCCTCAGATAAGCTATGGCTACACCTTC
J: TRBJ1-2
V: TRBV19
D: -
size: -

CDR3: CASSLAGGLGDNEQFF
DNA: TGTGCCAGCAGCTTAGCGGGGGGACTAGGGGACAATGAGCAGTTCTTC
J: TRBJ2-1
V: TRBV7-8
D: TRBD2
size: -

CDR3: CASRDRGEKLFF
DNA: TGTGCCAGCCGGGACAGGGGCGAAAAACTGTTTTTT
J: TRBJ1-4
V: TRBV2
D: TRBD1
size: -

CDR3: CASSLTANTEAFF
DNA: TGTGCCAGCAGCTTAACTGCGAACACTGAAGCTTTCTTT
J: TRBJ1-1
V: TRBV7-8
D: -
size: -

CDR3: CASSYGQEIAKNIQYF
DNA: TGTGCCAGCAGTTACGGGCAGGAAATAGCCAAAAACATTCAGTACTTC
J: TRBJ2-4
V: TRBV6-5
D: -
size: -

CDR3: CATSRGTGTIGIVAKNIQYF
DNA: TGTGCCACCAGTCGGGGAACCGGGACTATTGGGATTGTAGCCAAAAACATTCAGTACTTC
J: TRBJ2-4
V: TRBV24-1
D: TRBD2
size: -

CDR3: CASSIRLVDTQYF
DNA: TGTGCCAGTAGTATTCGACTCGTCGATACGCAGTATTTT
J: TRBJ2-3
V: TRBV19
D: -
size: -

CDR3: CASSLEGQGEAFF
DNA: TGTGCCAGCAGCTTAGAAGGACAGGGCGAAGCTTTCTTT
J: TRBJ1-1
V: TRBV7-2
D: TRBD1
size: few

CDR3: CASSVASGGDEAFF
DNA: TGTGCCAGCAGCGTAGCGTCTGGGGGGGATGAAGCTTTCTTT
J: TRBJ1-1
V: TRBV9
D: -
size: once

CDR3: CSATRTYNEQFF
DNA: TGCAGCGCAACACGTACCTACAATGAGCAGTTCTTC
J: TRBJ2-1
V: TRBV29-1
D: -
size: -

CDR3: CASSHERNQPQHF
DNA: TGTGCCAGCAGCCATGAGCGAAATCAGCCCCAGCATTTT
J: TRBJ1-5
V: TRBV3-1/TRBV3-2
D: -
size: medium-sized

CDR3: CASSKGQGRFYGYTF
DNA: TGTGCCAGCAGCAAGGGACAGGGGCGTTTCTATGGCTACACCTTC
J: TRBJ1-2
V: TRBV21-1
D: -
size: -